These T cell receptor beta chains were read from a single sample in a study of identical twins. TCRdb re-called the 5' RACE reads with MiXCR, one entry per CDR3 protein. The sample consists of about 1.7 million distinct CDR3 sequences, about 30% of them appearing once. The sample consisted of cord blood. The origin of the receptors is a newborn girl in good health. Each CDR3 is given with its conserved first and last residue.

v_gene	j_gene	CDR3aa
TRBV27	TRBJ1-2	CASSHTVFSGYTF
TRBV9	TRBJ2-1	CASSVADPSYNEQFF
TRBV18	TRBJ2-7	CASSPQTRDNEQYF
TRBV6-8	TRBJ2-3	CASIRRGGPTDTQYF
TRBV30	TRBJ2-2	CAFSDTGELFF
TRBV10-3	TRBJ1-4	CAISDGASTNEKLFF
TRBV14	TRBJ2-3	CASSQDYLATDTQYF
TRBV6-2/TRBV6-3	TRBJ2-1	CASSLIAGGEQFF
TRBV6-5	.	CASSYEGQPASYNEQYF
TRBV7-9	TRBJ2-3	CASRNTAGAVPDTQYF
TRBV2	TRBJ1-4	CASIRLRAPVHPDEKLFF
TRBV4-2	TRBJ1-1	CASTKRGEGRGSNTEAFF
TRBV28	TRBJ2-7	CASSPSDYEQYF
TRBV20-1	TRBJ2-1	CSASGDTYNEQFF
TRBV4-2	TRBJ1-6	CASSQDTSPGGHSPLHF
TRBV4-1	TRBJ1-2	CAGSQVPGTGDGYTF
TRBV12-3/TRBV12-4	TRBJ2-3	CASSLAGTSGLADTQYF
TRBV7-7	TRBJ2-1	CASSLAPQGFYNEQFF